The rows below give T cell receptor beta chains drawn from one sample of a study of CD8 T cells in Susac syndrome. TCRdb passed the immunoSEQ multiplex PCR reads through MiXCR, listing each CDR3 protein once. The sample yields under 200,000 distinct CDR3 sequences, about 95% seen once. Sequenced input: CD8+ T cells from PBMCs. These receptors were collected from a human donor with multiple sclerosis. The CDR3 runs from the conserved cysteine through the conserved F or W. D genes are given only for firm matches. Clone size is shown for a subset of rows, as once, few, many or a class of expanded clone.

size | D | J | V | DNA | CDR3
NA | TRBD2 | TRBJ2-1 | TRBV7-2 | TGTGCCAGCAGCGGTACTAGCGGGAGCCATGAGCAGTTCTTC | CASSGTSGSHEQFF
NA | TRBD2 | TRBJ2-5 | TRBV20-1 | TGCAGTGCTCTACACTATGGAGTGGCTAGCGGGGGGCCCTTGCAAGAGACCCAGTACTTC | CSALHYGVASGGPLQETQYF
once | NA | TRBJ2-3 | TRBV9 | TGTGCCAGCAGCGCCGAGGGGCAAAACACAGATACGCAGTATTTT | CASSAEGQNTDTQYF
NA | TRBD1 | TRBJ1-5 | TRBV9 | TGTGCCAGCAGCGGAACCGGGACAGCAAATCAGCCCCAGCATTTT | CASSGTGTANQPQHF
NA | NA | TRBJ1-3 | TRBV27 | TGTGCCAGCAGCCCCGCGGCGGCCTCTGGAAACACCATATATTTT | CASSPAAASGNTIYF
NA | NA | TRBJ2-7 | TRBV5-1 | TGCGCCAGCAGCCGGACGCCCGACCTAATTGGCTACGAGCAGTACTTC | CASSRTPDLIGYEQYF
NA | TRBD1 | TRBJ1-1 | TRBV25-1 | TGTGCCAGCAGTAGAGGGGGCTTTAGTGAAGCTTTCTTT | CASSRGGFSEAFF
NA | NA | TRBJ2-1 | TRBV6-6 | TGTGCCAGCAACAACAGGGCCGGCTCCTACAATGAGCAGTTCTTC | CASNNRAGSYNEQFF
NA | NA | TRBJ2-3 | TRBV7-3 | TGTGCCAGCAGCATAACCCAGACTAGCACAGATACGCAGTATTTT | CASSITQTSTDTQYF
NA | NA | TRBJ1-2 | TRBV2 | TGTGCCAGCAGTGGCTTCAGCGGGGACTATGGCTACACCTTC | CASSGFSGDYGYTF
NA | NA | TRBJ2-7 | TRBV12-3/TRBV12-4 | TGTGCCAGCAGCGAGGGATCTCACGCCTACGAGCAGTACTTC | CASSEGSHAYEQYF
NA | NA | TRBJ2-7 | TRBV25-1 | TGTGCCACCCAACCGGGGGACTACGAGCAGTACTTC | CATQPGDYEQYF
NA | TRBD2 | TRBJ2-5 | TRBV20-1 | TGCAGTGCTAGAGATGGTGGGCTAGCGGGAGTCGGAGAGACCCAGTACTTC | CSARDGGLAGVGETQYF
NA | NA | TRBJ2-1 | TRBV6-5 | TGTGCCAGCAGTCCCCGCATGAATGAGCAGTTCTTC | CASSPRMNEQFF
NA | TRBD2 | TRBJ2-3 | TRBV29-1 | TGCAGCGTTGTTCCGGGGGGTAGCACAGATACGCAGTATTTT | CSVVPGGSTDTQYF
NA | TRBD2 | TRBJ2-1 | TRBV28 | TGTGCCAGCAGTTTAGCCCTAGCGGGACTTTACAATGAGCAGTTCTTC | CASSLALAGLYNEQFF
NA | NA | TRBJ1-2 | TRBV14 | TGTGCCAGCAGCCCCGGGACAACACGGGAGGAAGGCTACACCTTC | CASSPGTTREEGYTF
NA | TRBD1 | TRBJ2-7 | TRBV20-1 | TGCAGTGCGTCAGTAGGGGGCGTCGAGCAGTACTTC | CSASVGGVEQYF
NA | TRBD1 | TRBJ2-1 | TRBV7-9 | TGTGCCAGCAGCTTCTACGACAGGGAGAATGAGCAGTTCTTC | CASSFYDRENEQFF
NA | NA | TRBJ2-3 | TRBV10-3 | TGTGCCATCAGTGAGTCGGACCGCACAGATACGCAGTATTTT | CAISESDRTDTQYF
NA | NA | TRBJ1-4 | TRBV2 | TGTGCCAGCAGTGAGGGCAGAGGGGATGAAAAACTGTTTTTT | CASSEGRGDEKLFF
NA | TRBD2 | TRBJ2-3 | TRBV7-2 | TGTGCCAGCAGCAACAAACTAGCGGGGGCCACAGATACGCAGTATTTT | CASSNKLAGATDTQYF
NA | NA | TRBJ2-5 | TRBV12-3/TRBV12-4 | TGTGCCAGCAGTTGGGTTCTGGAGACCCAGTACTTC | CASSWVLETQYF
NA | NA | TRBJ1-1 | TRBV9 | TGTGCCAGCAGCGTAGAGTTGGGCACTGAAGCTTTCTTT | CASSVELGTEAFF
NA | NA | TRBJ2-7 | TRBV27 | TGTGCCAGCAGCCCCGGGAGCGGTCCCTACGAGCAGTACTTC | CASSPGSGPYEQYF
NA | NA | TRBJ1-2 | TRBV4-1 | TGCGCCAGCAGCCACCCGGGACCGTTGAACTATGGCTACACCTTC | CASSHPGPLNYGYTF
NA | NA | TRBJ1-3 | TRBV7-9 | TGTGCCAGCAGCTCTCCCCACAGGGAAGCTGGAAACACCATATATTTT | CASSSPHREAGNTIYF
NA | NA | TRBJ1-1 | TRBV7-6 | TGTGCCAGCAGCCGAATCGGGGCTGAAACTGAAGCTTTCTTT | CASSRIGAETEAFF
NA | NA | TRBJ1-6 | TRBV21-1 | TGTGCCAGCGTACGCGGGTCCTATAATTCACCCCTCCACTTT | CASVRGSYNSPLHF
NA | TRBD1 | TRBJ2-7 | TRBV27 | TGTGCCAGCATATCGACAGGGTCCTACGAGCAGTACTTC | CASISTGSYEQYF
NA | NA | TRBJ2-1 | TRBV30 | TGTGCCTGGAGGAAAGGATACAATGAGCAGTTCTTC | CAWRKGYNEQFF
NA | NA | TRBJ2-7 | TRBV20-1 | TGCAGTGCCACAGGGCAGGGAAGCTCCTACGAGCAGTACTTC | CSATGQGSSYEQYF
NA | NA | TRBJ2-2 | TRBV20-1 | TGCAGCGGTGTTGTCGGAGGTTCGGGGGAGCTGTTTTTT | CSGVVGGSGELFF
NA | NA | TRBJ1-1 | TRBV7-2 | TGTGCCAGCAGCGGACCCCGACAGCCTGAAGCTTTCTTT | CASSGPRQPEAFF
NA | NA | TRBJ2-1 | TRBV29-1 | TGCAGCGTTTCTCGGGACGACCGCGATGAGCAGTTCTTC | CSVSRDDRDEQFF
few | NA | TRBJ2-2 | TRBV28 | TGTGCCAGCAGCTTATCCGGGGAGCTGTTTTTT | CASSLSGELFF
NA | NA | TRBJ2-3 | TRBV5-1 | TGCGCCAGCAGCTTGGTGGTGGGAGTGGATACGCAGTATTTT | CASSLVVGVDTQYF
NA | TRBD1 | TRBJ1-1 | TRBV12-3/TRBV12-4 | TGTGCCAGCAGTCCAGACAGGGACGCTGAAGCTTTCTTT | CASSPDRDAEAFF
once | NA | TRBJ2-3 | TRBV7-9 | TGTGCCAGCAGCCCTGGGACCATACGCACAGATACGCAGTATTTT | CASSPGTIRTDTQYF
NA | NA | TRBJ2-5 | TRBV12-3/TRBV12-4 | TGTGCCAGCAGGCACGGGATGATATGGTACTTC | CASRHGMIWYF
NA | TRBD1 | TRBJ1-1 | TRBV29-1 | TGCAGCGTTGACATGGGACAGGGAATTGGCACTGAAGCTTTCTTT | CSVDMGQGIGTEAFF
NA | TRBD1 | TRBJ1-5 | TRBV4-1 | TGCGCCAGCAGCCAAGGGAGACAGGGCGTTCAGCCCCAGCATTTT | CASSQGRQGVQPQHF
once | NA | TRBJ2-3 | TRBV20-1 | TGCAGTGCTAGTCGCGGGGGCCCCACAGATACGCAGTATTTT | CSASRGGPTDTQYF
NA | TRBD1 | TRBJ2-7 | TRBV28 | TGTGCCATCGGGGACAGCGGTCTCTACGAGCAGTACTTC | CAIGDSGLYEQYF
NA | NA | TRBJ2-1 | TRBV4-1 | TGCGCCAGCAGCCAAGAACGATTCGATGAGCAGTTCTTC | CASSQERFDEQFF